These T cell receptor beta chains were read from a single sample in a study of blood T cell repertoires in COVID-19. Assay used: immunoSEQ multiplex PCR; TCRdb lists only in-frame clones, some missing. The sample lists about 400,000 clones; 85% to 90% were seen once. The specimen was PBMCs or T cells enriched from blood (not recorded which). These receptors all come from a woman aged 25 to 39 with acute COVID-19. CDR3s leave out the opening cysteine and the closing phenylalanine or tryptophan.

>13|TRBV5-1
ASSLGNTFKYGYT
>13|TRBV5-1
ASSLGRGSGNTIY
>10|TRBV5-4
ASSNTQGRQY
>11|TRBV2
ASRVGGYNEQF
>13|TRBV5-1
ASSLAQGGTGELF
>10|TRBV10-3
AMRGRDTEAF
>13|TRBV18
ASSPRGGANTEAF
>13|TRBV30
AWSVGQLSGEKLF
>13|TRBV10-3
AISQPGQTLQPQH
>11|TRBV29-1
SVEPGHVPEAF
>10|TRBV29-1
SVEQGYTEAF
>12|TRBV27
ASSLATGGDEQY
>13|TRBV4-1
ASSQSRQTENEQF
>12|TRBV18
ASSPPARPGELF
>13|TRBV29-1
SVEPFSGPTDTQY
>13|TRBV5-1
ASRTEPGAGTEAF
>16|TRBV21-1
ASSKPRIQGLLGEKLF
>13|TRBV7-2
ASSVAGGAGYEQY
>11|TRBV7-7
ASSLGGGDIQY
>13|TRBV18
ASSPPGQANEKLF
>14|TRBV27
ASSSGADPNTGELF
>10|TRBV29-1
SVRDTSYEQY
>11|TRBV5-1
ASSYWTGEKLF
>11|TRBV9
ASSGQGTLEAF
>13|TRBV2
ASSEEVGGESPLH
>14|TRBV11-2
ASSSGGQVFQETQY
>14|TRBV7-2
ASSFGQGISYNEQF